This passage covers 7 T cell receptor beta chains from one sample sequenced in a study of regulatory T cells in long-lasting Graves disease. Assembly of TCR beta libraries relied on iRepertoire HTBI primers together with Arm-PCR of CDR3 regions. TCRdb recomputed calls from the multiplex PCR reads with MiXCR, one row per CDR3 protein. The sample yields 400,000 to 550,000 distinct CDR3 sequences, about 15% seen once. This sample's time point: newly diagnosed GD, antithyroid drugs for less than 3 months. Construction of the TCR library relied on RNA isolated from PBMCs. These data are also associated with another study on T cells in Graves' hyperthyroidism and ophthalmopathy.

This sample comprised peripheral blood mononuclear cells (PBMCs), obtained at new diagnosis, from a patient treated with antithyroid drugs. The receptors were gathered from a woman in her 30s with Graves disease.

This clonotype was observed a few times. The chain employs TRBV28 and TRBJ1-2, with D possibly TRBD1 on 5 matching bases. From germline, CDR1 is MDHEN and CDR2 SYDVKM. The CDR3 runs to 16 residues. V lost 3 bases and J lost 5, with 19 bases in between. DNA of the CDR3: TGTGCCAGCAGTTTTTCACTTAGGGGAAATCTATATGGCTACACCTTC. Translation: CASSFSLRGNLYGYTF.

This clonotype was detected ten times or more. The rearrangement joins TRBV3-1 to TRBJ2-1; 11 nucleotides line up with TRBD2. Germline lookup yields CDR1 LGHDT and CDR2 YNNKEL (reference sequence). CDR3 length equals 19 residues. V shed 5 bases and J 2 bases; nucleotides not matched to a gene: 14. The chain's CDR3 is CASSSRTSGPSTTYNEQFF. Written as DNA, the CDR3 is TGTGCCAGCAGCTCTCGGACTAGCGGGCCGTCCACAACCTACAATGAGCAGTTCTTC.

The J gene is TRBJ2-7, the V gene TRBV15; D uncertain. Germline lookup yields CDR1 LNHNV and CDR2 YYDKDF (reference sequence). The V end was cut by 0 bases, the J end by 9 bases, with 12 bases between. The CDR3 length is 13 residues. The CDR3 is CATSRDWSKVQYF. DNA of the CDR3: TGTGCCACCAGCAGAGATTGGTCGAAGGTGCAGTACTTC. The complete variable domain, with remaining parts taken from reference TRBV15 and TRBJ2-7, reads DAMVIQNPRYQVTQFGKPVTLSCSQTLNHNVMYWYQQKSSQAPKLLFHYYDKDFNNEADTPDNFQSRRPNTSFCFLDIRSPGLGDTAMYLCATSRDWSKVQYFGPGTRLTVT.

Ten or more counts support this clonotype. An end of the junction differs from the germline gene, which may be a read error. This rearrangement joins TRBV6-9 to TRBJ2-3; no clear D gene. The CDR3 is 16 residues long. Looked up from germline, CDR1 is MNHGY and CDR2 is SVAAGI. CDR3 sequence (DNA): TGTGCCAGCTGTTATACACAATCAGGTGGAACAGATACGCAGTATTTT. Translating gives CASCYTQSGGTDTQYF.

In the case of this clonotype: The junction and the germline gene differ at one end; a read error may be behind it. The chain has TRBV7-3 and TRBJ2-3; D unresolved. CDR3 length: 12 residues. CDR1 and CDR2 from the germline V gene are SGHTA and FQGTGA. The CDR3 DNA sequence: TGTGCCTGCAGCAGTACACAAGATACGCAGTATTTT. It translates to CACSSTQDTQYF.

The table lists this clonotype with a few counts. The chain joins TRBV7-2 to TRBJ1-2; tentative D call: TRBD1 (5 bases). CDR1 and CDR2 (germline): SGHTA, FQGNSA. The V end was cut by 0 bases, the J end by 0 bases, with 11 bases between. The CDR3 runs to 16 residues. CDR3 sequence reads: CASSLARPTANYGYTF. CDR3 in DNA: TGTGCCAGCAGCTTAGCGCGACCGACAGCTAACTATGGCTACACCTTC.

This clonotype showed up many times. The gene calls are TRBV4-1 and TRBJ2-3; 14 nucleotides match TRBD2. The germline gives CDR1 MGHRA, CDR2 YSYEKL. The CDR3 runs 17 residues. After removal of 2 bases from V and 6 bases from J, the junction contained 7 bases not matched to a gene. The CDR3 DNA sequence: TGCGCCAGCAGCCAAAGGGGACTAGCGGGAGTGGAGGATACGCAGTATTTT. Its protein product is CASSQRGLAGVEDTQYF.